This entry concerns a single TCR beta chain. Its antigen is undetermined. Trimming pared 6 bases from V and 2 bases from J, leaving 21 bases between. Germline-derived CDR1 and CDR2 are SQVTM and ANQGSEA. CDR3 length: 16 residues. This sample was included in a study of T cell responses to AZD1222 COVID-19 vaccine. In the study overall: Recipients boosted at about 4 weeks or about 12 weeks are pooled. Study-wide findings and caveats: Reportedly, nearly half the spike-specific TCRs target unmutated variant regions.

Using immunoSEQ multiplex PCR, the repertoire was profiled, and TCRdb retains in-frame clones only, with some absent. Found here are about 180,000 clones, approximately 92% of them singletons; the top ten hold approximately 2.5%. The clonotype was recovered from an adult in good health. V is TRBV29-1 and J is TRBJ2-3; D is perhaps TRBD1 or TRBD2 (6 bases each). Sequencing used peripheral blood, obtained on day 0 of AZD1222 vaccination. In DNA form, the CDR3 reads TGCAGCGTCCACCACGGGGGTACAGGGCCCACAGATACGCAGTATTTT. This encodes CSVHHGGTGPTDTQYF.